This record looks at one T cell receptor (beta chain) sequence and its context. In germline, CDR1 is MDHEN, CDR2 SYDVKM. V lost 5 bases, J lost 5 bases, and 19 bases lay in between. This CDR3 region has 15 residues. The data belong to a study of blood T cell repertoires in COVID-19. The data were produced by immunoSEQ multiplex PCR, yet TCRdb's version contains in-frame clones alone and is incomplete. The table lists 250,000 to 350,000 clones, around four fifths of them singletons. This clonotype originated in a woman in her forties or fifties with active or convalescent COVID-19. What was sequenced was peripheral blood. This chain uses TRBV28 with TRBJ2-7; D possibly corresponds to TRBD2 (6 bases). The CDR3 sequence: CASSQLTEGRNEQYF. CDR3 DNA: TGTGCCAGCAGTCAACTGACAGAGGGGAGGAACGAGCAGTACTTC.